The 5 T cell receptor beta chains below were found in one sample sequenced in a study of blood T cell repertoires in COVID-19. Profiled with immunoSEQ multiplex PCR; TCRdb holds only in-frame clones, not every one. The data contain 250,000 or so clones, over 80% of them seen just once; the ten biggest clones take up about 4%. Sequenced input: PBMCs or T cells enriched from blood (not recorded which). These receptor sequences come from a woman aged 30 to 39 who had been exposed to COVID-19.

There are many counts of this clone. The gene calls are TRBV5-4 and TRBJ1-4; D unclear. Germline V gene sequence: CDR1 SGHNT, CDR2 YYREEE (reference sequence). The CDR3 length is 14 residues. V was shortened by 4 bases and J by 8 bases, with 15 bases between the two germline ends. CDR3 bases: TGTGCCAGCAGCGCCGGCGGCCCGCGAGAAAAACTGTTTTTT. Protein product: CASSAGGPREKLFF.

V and J are TRBV6-5 and TRBJ1-1; possibly TRBD1 for D (5 bases). V was clipped by 6 bases and J by 7 bases, with 9 bases between them. This CDR3 has 11 residues. Looked up from germline, CDR1 is MNHEY and CDR2 is SVGAGI. The CDR3 coding sequence is TGTGCCAGCAGCCGGGACTTTGAAGCTTTCTTT. It specifies CASSRDFEAFF.

This clone turned up a few times. The CDR3 spells CASSLSGRDTGELFF. DNA of the CDR3: TGTGCCAGCAGCTTAAGCGGGAGGGACACCGGGGAGCTGTTTTTT. The gene calls are TRBV7-3 and TRBJ2-2; 9 positions match TRBD2. With 1 base clipped from V and 3 bases from J, the junction kept 0 bases outside the gene matches. Per the germline V gene, CDR1 is SGHTA and CDR2 is FQGTGA. The CDR3 is 15 amino acids.

The CDR3 sequence: CASRRTGYGYTF. CDR3 nucleotides: TGTGCCAGCAGACGGACAGGATATGGCTACACCTTC. V gene TRBV6-5 combines with J gene TRBJ1-2; 7 bases fit TRBD1. J gave up 5 bases and V 6 bases, and 3 bases lay outside the gene matches. The CDR3 contains 12 residues. The germline V gene encodes CDR1 MNHEY and CDR2 SVGAGI.

The chain employs TRBV5-1 and TRBJ2-7, with 7 bases fitting TRBD1. With V trimmed by 0 bases and J by 2 bases, 5 bases remained unmatched. This CDR3 region has 15 residues. Germline CDR1 SGHRS, CDR2 YFSETQ. In nucleotides, the CDR3 is TGCGCCAGCAGCTTGGAAGGGGGCAGCGCCTACGAGCAGTACTTC. It encodes CASSLEGGSAYEQYF.